The T cell receptor (beta chain) described here comes from a study of blood T cell repertoires in COVID-19 (dated by TCRdb to about 2020). As for the study more broadly: Samples from collaborators originated in the United States, Italy and Spain and spanned both the acute and convalescent phases of COVID-19. The material from the prospective study consisted of cDNA or gDNA derived from T cells, B-cell-depleted T cells, or PBMCs. Deeply sampled blood TCRbeta repertoires from subjects exposed to, actively infected with, or recovered from COVID-19 were included in the dataset. The repertoires were released in a freely available public database intended as a resource for research on the immune response to SARS-CoV-2. The samples were drawn from the first 160 participants of the ongoing ImmuneRACE study and from over 950 subjects provided by 6 global collaborators. Sample metadata almost always included a de-identified subject ID, COVID-19 status, age in years and sex. HLA class I and class II types, where available, came from metadata supplied by the sample provider rather than from assay-based typing.

TCRbeta CDR3 regions were amplified from genomic DNA using the immunoSEQ Assay, a bias-controlled multiplex PCR. Regarding the original processing steps: The number of nucleated cells in each sample was estimated by amplification of reference gene primers within the assay. To quantify the absolute abundance of each unique TCRbeta CDR3 rearrangement, sequence reads were collapsed and filtered. For each sample, productive Simpson clonality was calculated by taking the square root of Simpson's diversity index across productive rearrangements. TCRdb took this table from immuneACCESS and kept in-frame rearrangements with V and J called. Such tables lack part of the clones; where checked against another copy, unresolved V genes explain under half of the gap, and the rest is unexplained. V and J calls and clone size follow that table, whereas D and trimming were derived from the DNA. The sample table shows about 210,000 clones, and 84% are seen once. Approximately 8.1% of the sample rests with the top ten.

Germline trimming: 4 bases from V, 7 bases from J; junction bases outside gene matches: 12. In the germline V gene, CDR1 corresponds to SGHRS and CDR2 to YFSETQ. The CDR3, from cysteine to phenylalanine, totals 16 residues. CDR3 DNA only is kept here, 48 bases in frame from base 1. To note about this clone: It lacks a known antigen. Base qualities are not recorded, but no much larger clone differs from it by a single base.

Collaborating institutions collected whole blood in K2EDTA tubes following their own protocols. For TCRbeta analysis, collaborators shipped samples as frozen whole blood, isolated PBMCs, or DNA extracted from either of those sample types. Results and caveats for the whole study, not just this receptor: The quantity of clinical and demographic metadata differed by source and by participant and was supplied without curation.

The origin of this receptor is a woman aged 45-65 years with active or convalescent COVID-19. Sequenced material: peripheral blood. The chain is assembled from TRBV5-1 and TRBJ2-5, with 11 bases matching TRBD2. The CDR3 region has the sequence CASSPLGTSGKGTQYF. The bases are TGCGCCAGCAGCCCCCTGGGGACTAGCGGCAAAGGGACCCAGTACTTC.